This TCR beta chain was recovered during a study of cytomegalovirus exposure and HLA in healthy donors. Study-wide findings and caveats: A later analysis found most CMV-associated TCR beta chains apparently HLA-restricted. It was shown in a later analysis that HLA-associated TCR beta chains were more clonally expanded than other, equally common chains.

As regards this clone: Its target is unknown.

CDR1 and CDR2 (germline): MNHNS, SASEGT. The trim removed 3 bases at V and 4 bases at J, leaving 3 bases unmatched. CDR3 size: 14 residues. PCR amplification relied on 60 Vbeta primers (plus 13 Jbeta primers). Using immunoSEQ multiplex PCR, the repertoire was profiled, and TCRdb retains in-frame clones only, with some absent. Found here are about 180,000 clones, approximately 80% of them singletons; the top ten hold over 2%. The chain has TRBV6-1 and TRBJ1-5; 7 bases map to TRBD1. Material: PBMCs. The receptor was derived from a man aged 60 to 69 in good health and CMV-seronegative. CDR3 in DNA: TGTGCCAGCAGTGATCAGGGGGTTAATCAGCCCCAGCATTTT. Translated, it gives CASSDQGVNQPQHF.